The sequence of this T cell receptor (beta chain) was determined in a study of metastatic and nonmetastatic thyroid tumors. Turning to the study itself: Repertoire comparison spanned blood and tumor or nodule tissue of malignant and benign thyroid patients.

This clone was recorded at least ten times. In the authors' methods: The study took CDR3 differences across clinicopathological groups and made a distant-metastasis classifier for papillary thyroid cancer from them. Using MiXCR, TCRdb reanalyzed the PCR reads. For this entry, the V and J calls and clone size follow TCRdb and not the study's own pipeline. This table has about 25,000 clones, around a fifth appearing once. The entire patient cohort was treatment-naive prior to thyroid surgery. This CDR3 region has 14 residues. The germline gives CDR1 MNHEY, CDR2 SVGEGT. Trimming removed 5 bases from V and 5 bases from J; junction bases left unmatched: 3.

What was sequenced was blood. The genes are TRBV6-2 or TRBV6-3 and TRBJ2-3; 11 positions agree with TRBD2. The TCR was taken from a male donor with papillary thyroid cancer or a benign thyroid nodule (not recorded which). Some clones in this sample may be carry-over from other donors' samples. CDR3 amino acids: CASSITSGRDTQYF. The CDR3 DNA follows: TGTGCCAGCAGTATAACTAGCGGGAGAGATACGCAGTATTTT.